These T cell receptor beta chains were read from a single sample in a study of control samples from healthy donors and cancer patients. Some clones are missing from TCRdb's copy, which holds only in-frame ones; the method was immunoSEQ multiplex PCR. The data contain around 90,000 clones, around four fifths of them singletons. Material for sequencing was blood. All receptors derive from a man younger than 45 in good health. CDR3s include the opening cysteine and the closing phenylalanine or tryptophan. Fields, in order: J gene, D gene, clone size, V gene, CDR3 protein, CDR3 DNA. The D gene is left open where the match is weak. Rows may omit the clone size; those that give it use once, few, many or a size class.

j_call: TRBJ2-1; d_call: TRBD2; clone_size: .; v_call: TRBV10-3; cdr3_aa: CAISDSRTSGEQFF; cdr3_nt: TGTGCCATCAGTGATAGCAGGACTAGCGGGGAGCAGTTCTTC
j_call: TRBJ1-6; d_call: .; clone_size: .; v_call: TRBV28; cdr3_aa: CASSLYGLGNSPLHF; cdr3_nt: TGTGCCAGCAGTTTATACGGGCTTGGCAATTCACCCCTCCACTTT
j_call: TRBJ2-5; d_call: .; clone_size: .; v_call: TRBV7-9; cdr3_aa: CASSLGIAGETQYF; cdr3_nt: TGTGCCAGCAGCTTAGGAATAGCCGGCGAGACCCAGTACTTC
j_call: TRBJ1-6; d_call: .; clone_size: .; v_call: TRBV4-1; cdr3_aa: CASSQDGQFNSPLHF; cdr3_nt: TGCGCCAGCAGCCAAGATGGACAGTTTAATTCACCCCTCCACTTT
j_call: TRBJ2-7; d_call: TRBD2; clone_size: .; v_call: TRBV14; cdr3_aa: CASSQAGGLEQYF; cdr3_nt: TGTGCCAGCAGCCAAGCGGGAGGCCTCGAGCAGTACTTC
j_call: TRBJ2-7; d_call: .; clone_size: .; v_call: TRBV10-3; cdr3_aa: CAIAGTSSYEQYF; cdr3_nt: TGTGCCATCGCCGGGACTTCGTCCTACGAGCAGTACTTC
j_call: TRBJ2-3; d_call: TRBD1; clone_size: few; v_call: TRBV6-4; cdr3_aa: CASSTGETDTQYF; cdr3_nt: TGTGCCAGTTCGACAGGGGAAACAGATACGCAGTATTTT
j_call: TRBJ1-2; d_call: .; clone_size: .; v_call: TRBV6-6; cdr3_aa: CASSSGDYGYTF; cdr3_nt: TGTGCCAGCAGTTCAGGGGACTATGGCTACACCTTC
j_call: TRBJ2-7; d_call: TRBD1; clone_size: few; v_call: TRBV7-8; cdr3_aa: CASSFPGGLYEQYF; cdr3_nt: TGTGCCAGCAGCTTCCCAGGGGGCCTCTACGAGCAGTACTTC
j_call: TRBJ1-2; d_call: .; clone_size: .; v_call: TRBV24-1; cdr3_aa: CATRARGDDGYTF; cdr3_nt: TGTGCCACCAGGGCACGGGGAGACGATGGCTACACCTTC
j_call: TRBJ1-2; d_call: .; clone_size: .; v_call: TRBV14; cdr3_aa: CASSPNRAGYTF; cdr3_nt: TGTGCCAGCAGCCCGAACAGGGCTGGCTACACCTTC
j_call: TRBJ1-3; d_call: .; clone_size: .; v_call: TRBV18; cdr3_aa: CASSPPLAQNTIYF; cdr3_nt: TGTGCCAGCTCACCACCCCTCGCCCAAAACACCATATATTTT
j_call: TRBJ1-2; d_call: .; clone_size: .; v_call: TRBV28; cdr3_aa: CASSLTGGLGYTF; cdr3_nt: TGTGCCAGCAGTCTAACGGGGGGCCTTGGCTACACCTTC
j_call: TRBJ2-1; d_call: TRBD2; clone_size: .; v_call: TRBV7-3; cdr3_aa: CASTPSGGAYNEQFF; cdr3_nt: TGTGCCAGCACCCCGAGCGGGGGGGCCTACAATGAGCAGTTCTTC
j_call: TRBJ1-5; d_call: .; clone_size: .; v_call: TRBV3-1/TRBV3-2; cdr3_aa: CASSQTSGQPQHF; cdr3_nt: TGTGCCAGCAGCCAAACTTCGGGTCAGCCCCAGCATTTT
j_call: TRBJ1-2; d_call: TRBD1; clone_size: .; v_call: TRBV7-8; cdr3_aa: CASSPWTGSNYGYTF; cdr3_nt: TGTGCCAGCAGCCCCTGGACAGGATCAAACTATGGCTACACCTTC
j_call: TRBJ2-2; d_call: .; clone_size: .; v_call: TRBV7-9; cdr3_aa: CASSLERAGELFF; cdr3_nt: TGTGCCAGCAGCTTAGAAAGGGCCGGGGAGCTGTTTTTT
j_call: TRBJ1-2; d_call: .; clone_size: .; v_call: TRBV30; cdr3_aa: CAWRANHGYTF; cdr3_nt: TGTGCCTGGAGGGCGAACCATGGCTACACCTTC
j_call: TRBJ2-6; d_call: .; clone_size: .; v_call: TRBV10-3; cdr3_aa: CAISVDDSGANVLTF; cdr3_nt: TGTGCCATCAGCGTAGACGATTCTGGGGCCAACGTCCTGACTTTC
j_call: TRBJ1-1; d_call: .; clone_size: .; v_call: TRBV5-1; cdr3_aa: CASSLAGGGEAFF; cdr3_nt: TGCGCCAGCAGCTTGGCCGGAGGGGGAGAAGCTTTCTTT
j_call: TRBJ1-6; d_call: .; clone_size: .; v_call: TRBV27; cdr3_aa: CASSLSLRERTSPLHF; cdr3_nt: TGTGCCAGCAGTTTAAGTCTCCGGGAAAGGACTTCACCCCTCCACTTT
j_call: TRBJ1-2; d_call: .; clone_size: .; v_call: TRBV10-2; cdr3_aa: CASSESGGTGYGYTF; cdr3_nt: TGCGCCAGCAGTGAGTCGGGGGGGACGGGCTATGGCTACACCTTC
j_call: TRBJ2-1; d_call: TRBD1; clone_size: .; v_call: TRBV10-3; cdr3_aa: CAINRGTYNEQFF; cdr3_nt: TGTGCCATTAACAGGGGGACCTACAATGAGCAGTTCTTC
j_call: TRBJ1-5; d_call: .; clone_size: few; v_call: TRBV5-4; cdr3_aa: CASSLFGGDQPQHF; cdr3_nt: TGTGCCAGCAGCTTGTTTGGGGGCGATCAGCCCCAGCATTTT
j_call: TRBJ2-7; d_call: TRBD2; clone_size: .; v_call: TRBV6-5; cdr3_aa: CASSSISGGAGNEQYF; cdr3_nt: TGTGCCAGCAGTTCCATTAGCGGGGGGGCGGGAAACGAGCAGTACTTC
j_call: TRBJ1-5; d_call: TRBD1; clone_size: .; v_call: TRBV18; cdr3_aa: CASQGDSNQPQHF; cdr3_nt: TGTGCCAGTCAGGGGGATAGCAATCAGCCCCAGCATTTT
j_call: TRBJ2-3; d_call: .; clone_size: once; v_call: TRBV9; cdr3_aa: CASSPLGVVSADTQYF; cdr3_nt: TGTGCCAGCAGCCCACTTGGGGTAGTATCCGCAGATACGCAGTATTTT
j_call: TRBJ2-1; d_call: TRBD2; clone_size: .; v_call: TRBV5-6; cdr3_aa: CASTIRLAGYEQFF; cdr3_nt: TGTGCCAGCACCATTCGACTAGCTGGCTATGAGCAGTTCTTC
j_call: TRBJ1-2; d_call: .; clone_size: .; v_call: TRBV10-2; cdr3_aa: CASTAGNFGYTF; cdr3_nt: TGCGCCAGCACCGCGGGCAATTTTGGCTACACCTTC
j_call: TRBJ2-1; d_call: TRBD2; clone_size: few; v_call: TRBV7-6; cdr3_aa: CASSPAGRGGGEQFF; cdr3_nt: TGTGCCAGCAGCCCCGCCGGGCGGGGGGGCGGTGAGCAGTTCTTC
j_call: TRBJ1-1; d_call: .; clone_size: .; v_call: TRBV6-5; cdr3_aa: CASSYGIMGTEAFF; cdr3_nt: TGTGCCAGCAGTTATGGGATAATGGGCACTGAAGCTTTCTTT
j_call: TRBJ1-1; d_call: .; clone_size: .; v_call: TRBV6-1; cdr3_aa: CASSDWGGLEAFF; cdr3_nt: TGTGCCAGCAGTGATTGGGGCGGCCTTGAAGCTTTCTTT
j_call: TRBJ1-5; d_call: TRBD1; clone_size: .; v_call: TRBV10-3; cdr3_aa: CAIRPGTASNQPQHF; cdr3_nt: TGTGCCATCAGGCCCGGGACAGCAAGCAATCAGCCCCAGCATTTT
j_call: TRBJ2-2; d_call: .; clone_size: .; v_call: TRBV5-8; cdr3_aa: CASSLVGDPTGELFF; cdr3_nt: TGTGCCAGCAGCTTGGTAGGGGACCCCACCGGGGAGCTGTTTTTT
j_call: TRBJ2-1; d_call: .; clone_size: few; v_call: TRBV10-3; cdr3_aa: CAISERGRRSYNEQFF; cdr3_nt: TGTGCCATCAGTGAACGGGGCCGTCGCTCCTACAATGAGCAGTTCTTC
j_call: TRBJ1-1; d_call: .; clone_size: .; v_call: TRBV6-2/TRBV6-3; cdr3_aa: CASSYPGRPEAFF; cdr3_nt: TGTGCCAGCAGTTACCCGGGCAGGCCTGAAGCTTTCTTT
j_call: TRBJ2-3; d_call: .; clone_size: .; v_call: TRBV6-6; cdr3_aa: CASNRRSFGGQASTDTQYF; cdr3_nt: TGTGCCAGCAATCGCCGTTCGTTTGGGGGACAAGCCAGCACAGATACGCAGTATTTT
j_call: TRBJ1-2; d_call: .; clone_size: .; v_call: TRBV27; cdr3_aa: CASKSSGTGGYTF; cdr3_nt: TGTGCCAGCAAGTCTTCGGGTACAGGTGGCTACACCTTC
j_call: TRBJ2-5; d_call: TRBD2; clone_size: once; v_call: TRBV6-6; cdr3_aa: CASRLAGGQETQYF; cdr3_nt: TGTGCCAGCAGGTTAGCGGGGGGTCAAGAGACCCAGTACTTC
j_call: TRBJ2-7; d_call: .; clone_size: .; v_call: TRBV15; cdr3_aa: CATSRGTTKSYEQYF; cdr3_nt: TGTGCCACCAGCAGAGGGACAACTAAGTCCTACGAGCAGTACTTC
j_call: TRBJ2-7; d_call: .; clone_size: .; v_call: TRBV18; cdr3_aa: CASSHGDFSYEQYF; cdr3_nt: TGTGCCAGCTCACACGGGGACTTCTCCTACGAGCAGTACTTC
j_call: TRBJ2-5; d_call: .; clone_size: .; v_call: TRBV27; cdr3_aa: CASSFRPGPRYLETQYF; cdr3_nt: TGTGCCAGCAGTTTCCGCCCGGGACCGAGGTACTTAGAGACCCAGTACTTC
j_call: TRBJ2-3; d_call: .; clone_size: .; v_call: TRBV28; cdr3_aa: CASSPPRLMSTDTQYF; cdr3_nt: TGTGCCAGCAGTCCTCCAAGATTAATGAGCACAGATACGCAGTATTTT
j_call: TRBJ2-2; d_call: .; clone_size: .; v_call: TRBV5-1; cdr3_aa: CASRLGQPNTGELFF; cdr3_nt: TGCGCCAGTCGCTTGGGGCAGCCGAACACCGGGGAGCTGTTTTTT
j_call: TRBJ2-7; d_call: .; clone_size: .; v_call: TRBV6-5; cdr3_aa: CASSYSVGTYEQYF; cdr3_nt: TGTGCCAGCAGTTACTCGGTCGGTACGTACGAGCAGTACTTC
j_call: TRBJ1-1; d_call: .; clone_size: once; v_call: TRBV5-6; cdr3_aa: CASSLPWEGTEAFF; cdr3_nt: TGTGCCAGCAGCTTGCCGTGGGAGGGCACTGAAGCCTTCTTT
j_call: TRBJ1-6; d_call: .; clone_size: .; v_call: TRBV29-1; cdr3_aa: CSVSTGRNSPLHF; cdr3_nt: TGCAGCGTTAGCACAGGGCGGAATTCACCCCTCCACTTT
j_call: TRBJ1-2; d_call: .; clone_size: .; v_call: TRBV18; cdr3_aa: CASSPRTPEAYGYTF; cdr3_nt: TGTGCCAGCTCACCAAGGACCCCCGAGGCCTATGGCTACACCTTC
j_call: TRBJ2-2; d_call: .; clone_size: .; v_call: TRBV19; cdr3_aa: CASSKIADTNTGELFF; cdr3_nt: TGTGCCAGTAGTAAAATAGCGGATACGAACACCGGGGAGCTGTTTTTT
j_call: TRBJ2-3; d_call: .; clone_size: .; v_call: TRBV10-2; cdr3_aa: CASSESGGGTYLTDTQYF; cdr3_nt: TGCGCCAGCAGTGAGTCAGGTGGAGGGACTTATCTCACAGATACGCAGTATTTT
j_call: TRBJ1-6; d_call: .; clone_size: .; v_call: TRBV9; cdr3_aa: CASSADTGGGNSPLHF; cdr3_nt: TGTGCCAGCAGCGCCGACACGGGGGGCGGTAATTCACCCCTCCACTTT
j_call: TRBJ1-4; d_call: TRBD1; clone_size: .; v_call: TRBV7-6; cdr3_aa: CASSKQGAGTNEKLFF; cdr3_nt: TGTGCCAGCAGCAAACAGGGGGCGGGCACTAATGAAAAACTGTTTTTT
j_call: TRBJ2-7; d_call: TRBD1; clone_size: .; v_call: TRBV19; cdr3_aa: CASSPLDRGLYEQYF; cdr3_nt: TGTGCCAGTAGTCCCCTCGACAGGGGGCTTTACGAGCAGTACTTC